The 32 T cell receptor beta chains presented below share a single source sample, sequenced in a study of T cells and copy number aberrations in small-cell lung cancer. Sequencing was performed with immunoSEQ multiplex PCR; in TCRdb, only in-frame clones are kept and a portion is missing. The data show about 3,100 clones, with 90% seen just once and under 5% held by the top ten. Material for sequencing was normal tissue next to the tumor. The receptors come from a man aged 50 or older with small cell lung cancer.

The chain couples TRBV5-8 to TRBJ2-5; D gene ambiguous. The CDR3 is made up of 13 amino acids. Trimming removed 0 bases at V and 5 bases at J, with 8 bases between. Germline CDR1 and CDR2: SGHTS and YDEGEE. The CDR3 loop is CASSLGSRETQYF. CDR3 DNA sequence: TGTGCCAGCAGCTTGGGGTCCCGGGAGACCCAGTACTTC.

This chain links TRBV6-5 with TRBJ1-1; D remains unclear. CDR1 and CDR2 (germline): MNHEY, SVGAGI. Trimming stripped 0 bases from V and 1 base from J, with 9 bases between. The CDR3 loop spans 15 amino acids. CDR3 in amino acids: CASSYSWTGNTEAFF. As DNA, the CDR3 is TGTGCCAGCAGTTACTCATGGACGGGGAACACTGAAGCTTTCTTT.

The chain combines TRBV7-8 with TRBJ1-2, with TRBD1 matching over 8 bases. The CDR3 has 14 residues. V lost 5 bases and J lost 2; bases outside the gene matches: 4. CDR1 is SGHVS and CDR2 is FQNEAQ in the germline V gene. CDR3 in amino acids: CASSPDRGNYGYTF. The CDR3 nucleotides are TGTGCCAGCAGCCCCGACAGGGGAAACTATGGCTACACCTTC.

The V call is TRBV19, the J call TRBJ1-5, with 9 bases fitting TRBD1. The junction had 7 bases not matched to a gene; V was cut back by 6 bases and J by 4 bases. Germline V gene sequence: CDR1 LNHDA, CDR2 SQIVND (reference sequence). The CDR3 is 15 amino acids. The CDR3 DNA reads as TGTGCCAGTAGATGGGGGACAGGGTCGAATCAGCCCCAGCATTTT. Translated, it gives CASRWGTGSNQPQHF.

The CDR3 protein is CASSQFRGSDTQYF. CDR3 DNA sequence: TGTGCCAGCAGCCAATTCCGGGGTTCAGATACGCAGTATTTT. V and J are TRBV4-2 and TRBJ2-3; a weak D match, TRBD2 (5 bases). Deletions cut 2 bases from V and 4 bases from J, with 10 bases between. CDR3 length equals 14 residues. Per the germline V gene, CDR1 is LGHNA and CDR2 is YNFKEQ.

The gene calls are TRBV6-1 and TRBJ2-3, with unresolved D. The CDR3 is made up of 12 amino acids. V lost 6 bases and J 3 bases, leaving 7 bases between the germline ends. CDR1 and CDR2 (germline): MNHNS, SASEGT. The CDR3 region is CASRGLTDTQYF. CDR3 sequence (DNA): TGTGCCAGCAGAGGGCTGACAGATACGCAGTATTTT.

This clone was counted only a few times. This chain links TRBV7-2 with TRBJ2-3; D possibly matches TRBD1 or TRBD2 (5 bases each). From germline, CDR1 is SGHTA and CDR2 FQGNSA. The CDR3 is 13 residues long. V was pared by 1 base and J by 7 bases, with 9 bases between. For the CDR3, the DNA is TGTGCCAGCAGCTTAGGAGGGGCGAATACGCAGTATTTT. Translation: CASSLGGANTQYF.

The chain couples TRBV15 to TRBJ2-6; perhaps TRBD1 as D (5 bases). The CDR3 extends over 21 amino acids. The V gene lost 2 bases and the J gene lost 4 bases, with 27 bases spanning the gap. CDR1 LNHNV and CDR2 YYDKDF come from the germline V gene (reference sequence). CDR3 loop: CATSRQGLQPRAPPGANVLTF. The CDR3 DNA sequence: TGTGCCACCAGCAGACAGGGTCTCCAGCCCAGGGCCCCGCCGGGGGCCAACGTCCTGACTTTC.

The rearrangement joins TRBV6-9 to TRBJ1-6, with 7 bases matching TRBD1. The trim removed 7 bases at V and 13 bases at J, leaving 4 bases unmatched. Per the germline V gene, CDR1 is MNHGY and CDR2 is SVAAGI. The CDR3 has 11 residues. CDR3 coding DNA: TGTGCCAGCACTAGGGGGCGGCCCCTCCACTTT. Translated: CASTRGRPLHF.

This chain connects TRBV30 to TRBJ2-2; 9 nucleotides align to TRBD2. Germline V CDR1 and CDR2: GTSNPN, SVGIG (reference sequence). The ends lost 2 bases at V and 5 bases at J; junction bases unmatched: 9. The CDR3 has 16 amino acids. CDR3 bases: TGTGCCTGGAGTTTTTCGCGGGAGGGCCGAACCGGGGAGCTGTTTTTT. It is translated as CAWSFSREGRTGELFF.

Regarding this clone: The sample has other DNA sequences that encode this CDR3 too. The chain recombines TRBV9 with TRBJ1-1; D not resolved. The CDR3 spans 14 residues. V lost 4 bases to trimming and J lost 0 bases, with 10 bases between them. In germline, CDR1 is SGDLS, CDR2 YYNGEE. The CDR3 region has the DNA TGTGCCAGCAGCCCCCTTTTCATGAACACTGAAGCTTTCTTT. Translating it yields CASSPLFMNTEAFF.

J is TRBJ2-1 and V is TRBV25-1; unclear D gene. Germline CDR1 and CDR2: MGHDK and SYGVNS. Trimming cost V 4 bases and J 9 bases, with 4 bases left between them. The CDR3 extends over 10 amino acids. CDR3 loop: CASSAGEQFF. CDR3 in DNA: TGTGCCAGCAGTGCGGGTGAGCAGTTCTTC.

The V call is TRBV10-3, the J call TRBJ1-1; 9 nucleotides match TRBD1. V gave up 10 bases and J gave up 0 bases; unmatched junction bases: 6. In germline, CDR1 is ENHRY, CDR2 SYGVKD. CDR3 length: 14 amino acids. The CDR3 coding sequence is TGTGCCACCACAGGGGGCGTCATGAACACTGAAGCTTTCTTT. As protein: CATTGGVMNTEAFF.

The chain employs TRBV30 and TRBJ1-1, with TRBD1 as a possible D gene (5 bases). The CDR3 is 13 residues long. The germline V and J ends were trimmed by 1 base and 1 base, with 7 bases remaining between them. Germline V gene data show CDR1 as GTSNPN and CDR2 as SVGIG (reference sequence). CDR3 DNA: TGTGCCTGGAGTGGGACAACGAACACTGAAGCTTTCTTT. It yields the protein CAWSGTTNTEAFF.

The chain employs TRBV6-1 and TRBJ1-6; maybe TRBD1 (6 bases). Deletions cut 6 bases from V and 7 bases from J, with 10 bases between. This CDR3 has 13 residues. Germline assignment: CDR1 MNHNS and CDR2 SASEGT. In DNA form, the CDR3 reads TGTGCCAGCAGGGGACATTTGAATTCACCCCTCCACTTT. The encoded protein is CASRGHLNSPLHF.

V is TRBV5-1 and J is TRBJ2-4; 12 nucleotides align to TRBD2. V trimming: 3 bases; J trimming: 6 bases; junction bases outside the gene matches: 16. CDR1 SGHRS and CDR2 YFSETQ come from the germline V gene. The CDR3 runs 19 residues. The CDR3 here is CASSSLAGGRGGGGNIQYF. CDR3 nucleotide sequence: TGCGCCAGCAGCTCCCTAGCGGGAGGGCGTGGGGGAGGCGGAAACATTCAGTACTTC. The full variable domain, completed using reference TRBV5-1 and TRBJ2-4, is KAGVTQTPRYLIKTRGQQVTLSCSPISGHRSVSWYQQTPGQGLQFLFEYFSETQRNKGNFPGRFSGRQFSNSRSEMNVSTLELGDSALYLCASSSLAGGRGGGGNIQYFGAGTRLSVL.

This chain joins TRBV9 and TRBJ2-1; perhaps TRBD2 as D (6 bases). Trimming took off 0 bases at V and 4 bases at J, with 11 bases between the two ends. Per germline, CDR1 SGDLS and CDR2 YYNGEE. The CDR3 sequence is 15 residues long. The CDR3: CASSVGRGPYNEQFF. DNA of the CDR3: TGTGCCAGCAGCGTAGGGCGGGGACCTTACAATGAGCAGTTCTTC.

V is TRBV7-2 and J is TRBJ2-7; no clear D. V gave up 5 bases and J gave up 0 bases, with 11 bases separating them. CDR1 is SGHTA, CDR2 FQGNSA, per germline. This CDR3 is 14 amino acids long. CDR3 nucleotide sequence: TGTGCCAGCAGCCTGCGGCGGATCTCCTACGAGCAGTACTTC. Protein sequence: CASSLRRISYEQYF.

This clone was found a few times. The chain uses TRBV5-1 and TRBJ2-5; D is ambiguous. The CDR3 runs 14 residues. The germline gives CDR1 SGHRS, CDR2 YFSETQ. V dropped 0 bases and J dropped 3 bases, with 9 bases sitting between them. CDR3 loop: CASSLVTEKETQYF. As DNA, the CDR3 is TGCGCCAGCAGCTTGGTTACAGAGAAAGAGACCCAGTACTTC.

The count of this clone is one. The CDR3 DNA reads as TGCGCCAGCAGCTTGGACACCTCTGGCGGGGAGCTGTTTTTT. Amino acids: CASSLDTSGGELFF. V usage is TRBV5-1 and J usage is TRBJ2-2, with D unclear. The CDR3 consists of 14 residues. V was clipped by 0 bases and J by 7 bases, with 10 bases between them. Germline V gene sequence: CDR1 SGHRS, CDR2 YFSETQ. Based on the CDR3 plus reference TRBV5-1 and TRBJ2-2, the full variable domain is KAGVTQTPRYLIKTRGQQVTLSCSPISGHRSVSWYQQTPGQGLQFLFEYFSETQRNKGNFPGRFSGRQFSNSRSEMNVSTLELGDSALYLCASSLDTSGGELFFGEGSRLTVL.

This sequence joins TRBV7-2 and TRBJ1-1; D remains ambiguous. V lost 4 bases to trimming and J lost 3 bases, with 6 bases between them. The CDR3 extends over 12 amino acids. The germline V gene has CDR1 SGHTA and CDR2 FQGNSA. The chain's CDR3 is CASSSSHTEAFF. As DNA, the CDR3 is TGTGCCAGCAGCTCCTCCCACACTGAAGCTTTCTTT.

V usage is TRBV30 and J usage is TRBJ1-6; D may be TRBD1 (5 bases). CDR3 length: 16 amino acids. Looked up from germline, CDR1 is GTSNPN and CDR2 is SVGIG (reference sequence). V lost 5 bases to trimming and J lost 5 bases, with 19 bases between them. This CDR3 is CAWGPPLGRNNSPLHF. The DNA for the CDR3 is TGTGCCTGGGGCCCGCCTTTGGGGCGGAATAATTCACCCCTCCACTTT.

The rearrangement joins TRBV6-1 to TRBJ2-7; unclear D gene. This CDR3 is 13 amino acids long. Germline CDR1 is MNHNS and CDR2 is SASEGT. V shed 8 bases and J shed 7 bases, with 18 bases lying between them. The CDR3 protein is CASGGGERKEQYF. The CDR3 DNA follows: TGTGCCAGCGGCGGCGGAGAGCGTAAGGAGCAGTACTTC.

This clone was recorded once. V is TRBV30 and J is TRBJ1-1; 7 nucleotides agree with TRBD1. The J segment lost 1 base and the V segment lost 3 bases, leaving 5 bases of the junction unmatched. Germline V gene data show CDR1 as GTSNPN and CDR2 as SVGIG (reference sequence). This CDR3 spans 14 amino acids. The CDR3, as DNA: TGTGCCTGGAGGAGACGGGACAGGAACACTGAAGCTTTCTTT. Translating it yields CAWRRRDRNTEAFF.

The V call is TRBV19, the J call TRBJ2-3; 9 nucleotides line up with TRBD2. Germline V lookup: CDR1 LNHDA, CDR2 SQIVND (reference sequence). V was clipped by 10 bases and J by 3 bases; unmatched bases: 8. The CDR3 has 14 amino acids. This chain's CDR3 is CATARTSETDTQYF. CDR3 sequence (DNA): TGTGCCACCGCCCGGACTAGCGAGACAGATACGCAGTATTTT.

The V gene is TRBV11-2, the J gene TRBJ2-1; D ambiguous. The germline CDR1 and CDR2 sequences are SGHAT and FQNNGV. The CDR3 extends over 14 amino acids. Trimming stripped 0 bases from V and 5 bases from J, with 8 bases between. CDR3 in amino acids: CASSLERANNEQFF. DNA for the CDR3: TGTGCCAGCAGCTTAGAAAGGGCTAACAATGAGCAGTTCTTC.

V gene TRBV6-6 combines with J gene TRBJ2-3, with a possible D match to TRBD2 (6 bases). Germline CDR1 and CDR2: MNHNY and SVGAGI (reference sequence). The CDR3 loop spans 14 amino acids. Trimming removed 6 bases at V and 4 bases at J, with 14 bases between. CDR3 protein: CASSTSQTSDTQYF. CDR3 DNA: TGTGCCAGCAGCACTAGCCAGACGTCAGATACGCAGTATTTT.

This clone was seen a single time. The chain joins TRBV4-1 to TRBJ2-5, with 8 positions matching TRBD1. The CDR3 totals 17 residues. V lost 1 base and J lost 2; bases outside the gene matches: 9. Germline-derived CDR1 and CDR2 are MGHRA and YSYEKL. The CDR3 loop reads CASSQAPTGGGQETQYF. The CDR3 bases are TGCGCCAGCAGCCAAGCCCCAACAGGGGGTGGACAAGAGACCCAGTACTTC.

The genes are TRBV5-1 and TRBJ2-5; 10 bases map to TRBD1. Germline-derived CDR1 and CDR2 are SGHRS and YFSETQ. The CDR3 totals 16 residues. V dropped 1 base and J dropped 9; count of bases not matched to a gene: 12. This CDR3 is CASSLLGTGDFVAQYF. The DNA for the CDR3 is TGCGCCAGCAGCTTGTTGGGGACAGGGGACTTCGTGGCCCAGTACTTC.

J is TRBJ1-1 and V is TRBV6-5; D remains ambiguous. From germline, CDR1 is MNHEY and CDR2 SVGAGI. V gave up 0 bases and J gave up 4 bases, with 9 bases separating them. The CDR3 is 14 amino acids. This CDR3 reads CASSYSGESTEAFF. CDR3 coding DNA: TGTGCCAGCAGTTACTCTGGAGAGAGCACTGAAGCTTTCTTT.

The V call is TRBV4-1, the J call TRBJ2-2, with 10 bases lining up with TRBD2. The V and J ends lost 0 bases and 4 bases, in that order; junction bases with no gene match: 2. Germline CDR1 and CDR2: MGHRA and YSYEKL. CDR3 length equals 16 residues. DNA for the CDR3: TGCGCCAGCAGCCAAGACGGACTAGCGGCCACCGGGGAGCTGTTTTTT. This codes for CASSQDGLAATGELFF.

The chain recombines TRBV2 with TRBJ2-5; D may be TRBD1 or TRBD2 (5 bases each). V lost 6 bases to trimming and J lost 1 base, with 9 bases between them. The germline V gene encodes CDR1 SNHLY and CDR2 FYNNEI. This CDR3 has 13 amino acids. The CDR3 loop is CASRRDGQETQYF. The DNA for the CDR3 is TGTGCCAGCAGGAGGGACGGCCAAGAGACCCAGTACTTC.